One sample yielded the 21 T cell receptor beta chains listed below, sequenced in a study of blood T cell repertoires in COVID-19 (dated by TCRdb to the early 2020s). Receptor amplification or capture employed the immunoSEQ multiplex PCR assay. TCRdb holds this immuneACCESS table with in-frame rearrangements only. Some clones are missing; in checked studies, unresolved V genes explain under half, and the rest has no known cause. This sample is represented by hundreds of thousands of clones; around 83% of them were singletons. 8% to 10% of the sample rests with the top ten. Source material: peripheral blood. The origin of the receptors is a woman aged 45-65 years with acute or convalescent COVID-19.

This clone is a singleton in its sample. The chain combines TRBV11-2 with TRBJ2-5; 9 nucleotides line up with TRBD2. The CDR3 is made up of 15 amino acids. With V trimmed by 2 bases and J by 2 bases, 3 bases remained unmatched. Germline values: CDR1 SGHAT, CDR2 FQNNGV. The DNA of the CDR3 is TGTGCCAGCAGCTTACTAGCGGGAACTCAAGAGACCCAGTACTTC. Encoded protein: CASSLLAGTQETQYF.

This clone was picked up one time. The CDR3: CASYGGVGCRGQETQYF. CDR3 coding DNA: TGTGCCAGCTATGGGGGGGTGGGGTGCCGCGGGCAAGAGACCCAGTACTTC. The chain joins TRBV27 to TRBJ2-5; TRBD2 aligns across 7 bases. The ends lost 8 bases at V and 2 bases at J; junction bases unmatched: 17. This CDR3 contains 17 residues. Germline loops: CDR1 MNHEY, CDR2 SMNVEV (reference sequence).

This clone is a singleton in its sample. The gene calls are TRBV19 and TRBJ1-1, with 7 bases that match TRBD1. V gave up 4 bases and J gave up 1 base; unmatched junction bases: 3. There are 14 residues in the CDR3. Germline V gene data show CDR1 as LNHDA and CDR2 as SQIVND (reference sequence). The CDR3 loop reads CASSKGAANTEAFF. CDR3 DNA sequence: TGTGCCAGTAGTAAGGGGGCGGCGAACACTGAAGCTTTCTTT.

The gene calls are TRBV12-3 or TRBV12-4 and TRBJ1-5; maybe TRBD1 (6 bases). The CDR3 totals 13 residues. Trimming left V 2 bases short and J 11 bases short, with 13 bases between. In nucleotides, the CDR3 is TGTGCCAGCAGTTTAAAAGGGAGGGGGTCCCAGCATTTT. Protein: CASSLKGRGSQHF.

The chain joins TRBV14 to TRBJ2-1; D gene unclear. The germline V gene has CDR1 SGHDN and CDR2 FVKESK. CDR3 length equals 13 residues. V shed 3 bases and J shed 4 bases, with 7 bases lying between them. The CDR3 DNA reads TGTGCCAGCAGCCAGGTAGCATACAATGAGCAGTTCTTC. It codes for CASSQVAYNEQFF.

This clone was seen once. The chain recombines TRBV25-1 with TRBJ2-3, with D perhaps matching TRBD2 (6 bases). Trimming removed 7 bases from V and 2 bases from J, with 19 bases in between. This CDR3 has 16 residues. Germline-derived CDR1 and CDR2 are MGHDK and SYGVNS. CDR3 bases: TGTGCCAGCATCGATTCCCGGGACTCACTCACAGATACGCAGTATTTT. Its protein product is CASIDSRDSLTDTQYF.

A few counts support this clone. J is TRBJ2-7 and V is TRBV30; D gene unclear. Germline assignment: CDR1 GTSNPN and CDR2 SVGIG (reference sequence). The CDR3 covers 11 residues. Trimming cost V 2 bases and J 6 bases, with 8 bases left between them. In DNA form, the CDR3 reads TGTGCCTGGAGTACTAAAGCCGAGCAGTACTTC. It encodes CAWSTKAEQYF.

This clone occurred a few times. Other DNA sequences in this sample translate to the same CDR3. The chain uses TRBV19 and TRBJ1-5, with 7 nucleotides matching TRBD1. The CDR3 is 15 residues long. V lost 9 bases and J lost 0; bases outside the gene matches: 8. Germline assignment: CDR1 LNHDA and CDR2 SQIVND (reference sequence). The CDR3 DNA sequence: TGTGCCAGCTCTTCCGGGACAGCTAGCAATCAGCCCCAGCATTTT. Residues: CASSSGTASNQPQHF.

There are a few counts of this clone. In nucleotides, the CDR3 is TGTGCCATCACTACGCAGGGGGCGTTGGACGGCTACACCTTC. This gives the protein CAITTQGALDGYTF. This chain joins TRBV10-3 and TRBJ1-2; 8 nucleotides agree with TRBD1. CDR1 is ENHRY and CDR2 is SYGVKD in the germline V gene. This CDR3 has 14 amino acids. V shed 7 bases, J shed 8 bases, and the junction held 12 bases outside the gene matches.

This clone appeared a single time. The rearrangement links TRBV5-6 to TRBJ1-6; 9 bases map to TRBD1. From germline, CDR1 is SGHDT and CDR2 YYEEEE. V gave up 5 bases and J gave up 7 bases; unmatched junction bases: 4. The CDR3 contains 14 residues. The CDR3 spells CASRAGTGNSPLHF. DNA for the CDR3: TGTGCCAGCAGGGCCGGGACAGGGAATTCACCCCTCCACTTT. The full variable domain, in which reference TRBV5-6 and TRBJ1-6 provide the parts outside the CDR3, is DAGVTQSPTHLIKTRGQQVTLRCSPKSGHDTVSWYQQALGQGPQFIFQYYEEEERQRGNFPDRFSGHQFPNYSSELNVNALLLGDSALYLCASRAGTGNSPLHFGNGTRLTVT.

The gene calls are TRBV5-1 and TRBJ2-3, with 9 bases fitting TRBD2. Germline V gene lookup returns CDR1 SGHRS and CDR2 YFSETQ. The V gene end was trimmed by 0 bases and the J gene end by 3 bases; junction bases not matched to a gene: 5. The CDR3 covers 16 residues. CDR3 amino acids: CASSLAVAGVTDTQYF. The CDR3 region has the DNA TGCGCCAGCAGCTTGGCGGTAGCGGGAGTGACAGATACGCAGTATTTT.

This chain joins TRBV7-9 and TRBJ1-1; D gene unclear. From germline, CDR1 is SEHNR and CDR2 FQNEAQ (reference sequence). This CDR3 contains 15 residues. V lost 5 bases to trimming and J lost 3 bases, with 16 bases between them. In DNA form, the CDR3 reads TGTGCCAGCAGCCCCCGCGGGCTGCCGGACACTGAAGCTTTCTTT. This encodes CASSPRGLPDTEAFF.

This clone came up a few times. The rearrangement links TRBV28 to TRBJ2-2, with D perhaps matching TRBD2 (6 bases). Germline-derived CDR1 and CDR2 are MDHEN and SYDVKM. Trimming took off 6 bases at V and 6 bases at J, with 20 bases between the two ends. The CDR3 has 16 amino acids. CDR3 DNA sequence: TGTGCCAGCAGCCCCGGAGGGTCGGGGAAGGCCGGGGAGCTGTTTTTT. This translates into CASSPGGSGKAGELFF.

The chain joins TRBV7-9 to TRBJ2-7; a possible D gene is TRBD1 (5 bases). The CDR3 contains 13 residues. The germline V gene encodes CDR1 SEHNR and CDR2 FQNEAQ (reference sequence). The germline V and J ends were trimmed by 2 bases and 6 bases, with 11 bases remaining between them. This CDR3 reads CASSLRGTREQYF. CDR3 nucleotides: TGTGCCAGCAGCTTAAGGGGTACGCGCGAGCAGTACTTC. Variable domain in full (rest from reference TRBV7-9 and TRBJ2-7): DTGVSQNPRHKITKRGQNVTFRCDPISEHNRLYWYRQTLGQGPEFLTYFQNEAQLEKSRLLSDRFSAERPKGSFSTLEIQRTEQGDSAMYLCASSLRGTREQYFGPGTRLTVT.

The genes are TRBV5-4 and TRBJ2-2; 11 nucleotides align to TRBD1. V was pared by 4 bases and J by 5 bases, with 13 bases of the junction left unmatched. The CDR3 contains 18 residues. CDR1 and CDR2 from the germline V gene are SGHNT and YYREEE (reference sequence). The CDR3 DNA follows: TGTGCCAGCAGCCTTCCCCGGACAGGGGGCACCGCGACCGGGGAGCTGTTTTTT. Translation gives CASSLPRTGGTATGELFF.

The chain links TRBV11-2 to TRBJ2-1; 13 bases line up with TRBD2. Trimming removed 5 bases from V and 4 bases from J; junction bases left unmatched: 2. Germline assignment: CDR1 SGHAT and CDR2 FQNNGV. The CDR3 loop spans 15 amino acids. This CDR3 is CASSLGLAGYNEQFF. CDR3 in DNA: TGTGCCAGCAGCCTGGGACTAGCGGGATACAATGAGCAGTTCTTC.

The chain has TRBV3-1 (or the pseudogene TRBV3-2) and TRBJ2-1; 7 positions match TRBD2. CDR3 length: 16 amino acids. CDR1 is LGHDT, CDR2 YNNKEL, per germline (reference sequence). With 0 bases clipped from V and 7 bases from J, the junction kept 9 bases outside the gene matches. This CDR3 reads CASSQEVAGGGNEQFF. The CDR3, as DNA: TGTGCCAGCAGCCAAGAGGTAGCGGGCGGCGGAAATGAGCAGTTCTTC.

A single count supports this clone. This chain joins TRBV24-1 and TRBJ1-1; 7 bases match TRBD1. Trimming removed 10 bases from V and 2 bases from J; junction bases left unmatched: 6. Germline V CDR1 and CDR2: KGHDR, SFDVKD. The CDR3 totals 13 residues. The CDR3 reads CATRQGINTEAFF. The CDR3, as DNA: TGTGCCACTAGACAGGGCATTAACACTGAAGCTTTCTTT.

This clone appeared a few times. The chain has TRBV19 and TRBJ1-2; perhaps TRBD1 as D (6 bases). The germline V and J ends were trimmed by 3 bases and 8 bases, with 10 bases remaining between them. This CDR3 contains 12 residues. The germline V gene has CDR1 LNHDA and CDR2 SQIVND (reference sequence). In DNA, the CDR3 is TGTGCCAGTAGTATGGACAGCTACGGCTACACCTTC. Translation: CASSMDSYGYTF.

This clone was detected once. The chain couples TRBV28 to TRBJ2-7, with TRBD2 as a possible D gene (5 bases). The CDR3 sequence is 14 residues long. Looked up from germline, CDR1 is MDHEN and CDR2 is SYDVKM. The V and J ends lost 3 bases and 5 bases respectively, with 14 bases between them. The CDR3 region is CASSFYSWRDEQYF. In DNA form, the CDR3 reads TGTGCCAGCAGTTTTTATTCATGGCGGGACGAGCAGTACTTC.

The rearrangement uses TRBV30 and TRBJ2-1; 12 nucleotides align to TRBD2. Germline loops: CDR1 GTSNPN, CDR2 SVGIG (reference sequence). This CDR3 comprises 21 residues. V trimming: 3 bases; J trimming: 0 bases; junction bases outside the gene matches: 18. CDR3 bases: TGTGCCTGGAGCCCATCAAGTGGGCTAGCGGGAGGGAAGAGCTCCTACAATGAGCAGTTCTTC. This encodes CAWSPSSGLAGGKSSYNEQFF. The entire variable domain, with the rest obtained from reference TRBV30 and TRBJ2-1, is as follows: SQTIHQWPATLVQPVGSPLSLECTVEGTSNPNLYWYRQAAGRGLQLLFYSVGIGQISSEVPQNLSASRPQDRQFILSSKKLLLSDSGFYLCAWSPSSGLAGGKSSYNEQFFGPGTRLTVL.